This TCR beta chain was identified in a study of blood T cell repertoires in COVID-19. The method was immunoSEQ multiplex PCR; TCRdb's version includes in-frame clones alone and lacks a portion of them. The sample lists fewer than 350,000 clones, 85% occurring once. With 1 base removed from V and 5 bases from J, the gap between germline ends came to 6 bases. This CDR3 comprises 13 residues. Germline V lookup: CDR1 SNHLY, CDR2 FYNNEI. All enrollees were about 18 to 89 years old and from some 24 US areas. The rearrangement uses TRBV2 and TRBJ1-5, with D perhaps matching TRBD1 (5 bases). Input material: PBMCs or T cells enriched from blood (not recorded which). The sequence was collected from a woman in her 30s who had been exposed to COVID-19. The CDR3 region is CASSEEGDQPQHF. CDR3 DNA: TGTGCCAGCAGTGAAGAAGGGGATCAGCCCCAGCATTTT. Supplemented by reference TRBV2 and TRBJ1-5, the full variable domain reads EPEVTQTPSHQVTQMGQEVILRCVPISNHLYFYWYRQILGQKVEFLVSFYNNEISEKSEIFDDQFSVERPDGSNFTLKIRSTKLEDSAMYFCASSEEGDQPQHFGDGTRLSIL.